The clone carrying this T cell receptor beta chain has only one observation. The data stem from a study of blood T cell repertoires in COVID-19. The CDR3 sequence is 15 residues long. Germline V CDR1 and CDR2: MGHDK, SYGVNS. The V gene end was trimmed by 4 bases and the J gene end by 9 bases; junction bases not matched to a gene: 9. Authors' analysis steps: Amplification of reference gene primers provided the estimated nucleated cell counts. The table came from immunoSEQ multiplex PCR; TCRdb's copy has only in-frame clones and leaves some out. V, J and clone size are taken as reported in that table, and D and trimming were inferred from the DNA itself. The table includes under 200,000 clones, 60% to 85% detected once.

The chain links TRBV25-1 to TRBJ2-1, with TRBD1 identical over 10 bases. The source is a man in his fifties or sixties with active or convalescent COVID-19. Sequenced input: peripheral blood. The CDR3 spells CASSATGQGSVEQFF. DNA of the CDR3: TGTGCCAGCAGTGCAACGGGACAGGGGTCCGTTGAGCAGTTCTTC.